This T cell receptor (beta chain) was obtained from a study of blood T cell repertoires in COVID-19. Study at large: Researchers got acute and convalescent COVID-19 samples from the United States, Italy and Spain.

This CDR3 contains 13 residues. CDR1 is SGHDT and CDR2 is YYEEEE in the germline V gene. V dropped 6 bases and J dropped 6; count of bases not matched to a gene: 4. Participant age was about 18 to 95 years, and participants resided in roughly 25 US areas. In the original processing: Estimates of nucleated cell counts were drawn from the amplification of reference gene primers. Assay used: immunoSEQ multiplex PCR; TCRdb lists only in-frame clones, some missing. V, J and clone size derive from that table, while D and trimming were established from the DNA sequence. The table includes approximately 170,000 clones, roughly four fifths detected once.

The clonotype was recovered from a man aged 45-65 years who had recovered from COVID-19. The genes are TRBV5-6 and TRBJ2-4, with 9 bases identical to TRBD1. The sample consisted of PBMCs or T cells enriched from blood (not recorded which). Here the CDR3 DNA reads TGTGCCAGCACCCGGGACAGGGTAAACATTCAGTACTTC. Protein product: CASTRDRVNIQYF. Together with reference TRBV5-6 and TRBJ2-4, the CDR3 gives the full variable domain: DAGVTQSPTHLIKTRGQQVTLRCSPKSGHDTVSWYQQALGQGPQFIFQYYEEEERQRGNFPDRFSGHQFPNYSSELNVNALLLGDSALYLCASTRDRVNIQYFGAGTRLSVL.